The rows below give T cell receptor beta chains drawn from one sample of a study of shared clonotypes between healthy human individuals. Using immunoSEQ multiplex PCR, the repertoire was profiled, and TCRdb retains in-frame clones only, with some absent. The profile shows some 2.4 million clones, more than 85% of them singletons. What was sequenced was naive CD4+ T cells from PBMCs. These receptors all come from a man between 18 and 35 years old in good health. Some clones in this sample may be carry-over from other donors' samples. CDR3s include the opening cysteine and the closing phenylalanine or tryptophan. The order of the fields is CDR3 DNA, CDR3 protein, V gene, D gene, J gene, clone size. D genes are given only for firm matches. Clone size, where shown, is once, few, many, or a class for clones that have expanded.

CDR3nt: TGCAGCGTTGAACAGCTAGCCAAAAACATTCAGTACTTC
CDR3aa: CSVEQLAKNIQYF
v_gene: TRBV29-1
d_gene: .
j_gene: TRBJ2-4
abundance: .

CDR3nt: TGTGCCAGCAGAACCTCGCTTAGGGGGGCTGGCTACACCTTC
CDR3aa: CASRTSLRGAGYTF
v_gene: TRBV28
d_gene: .
j_gene: TRBJ1-2
abundance: .

CDR3nt: TGCGCCAGCAGCTTGGGTAGCGGGAGTTTTCGAGAGACCCAGTACTTC
CDR3aa: CASSLGSGSFRETQYF
v_gene: TRBV5-1
d_gene: TRBD2
j_gene: TRBJ2-5
abundance: .

CDR3nt: TGTGCCAGCACCACAGGGATCGAGCAGTACTTC
CDR3aa: CASTTGIEQYF
v_gene: TRBV28
d_gene: .
j_gene: TRBJ2-7
abundance: .

CDR3nt: TGTGCCAGCAGTTCAACGGGGAGCTCCTACAATGAGCAGTTCTTC
CDR3aa: CASSSTGSSYNEQFF
v_gene: TRBV28
d_gene: .
j_gene: TRBJ2-1
abundance: .

CDR3nt: TGTGCCAGCAGTGAAGTCGAGGGGGGACTGGTGACCCCCTACGAGCAGTACTTC
CDR3aa: CASSEVEGGLVTPYEQYF
v_gene: TRBV6-1
d_gene: .
j_gene: TRBJ2-7
abundance: .

CDR3nt: TGTGCCATCAGCCGGGACACGACCCCGCAAGAGACCCAGTACTTC
CDR3aa: CAISRDTTPQETQYF
v_gene: TRBV10-3
d_gene: .
j_gene: TRBJ2-5
abundance: .

CDR3nt: TGTGCCAGCAGCGGCCGGGACAGGGGAATCAGGGCTTTCTTT
CDR3aa: CASSGRDRGIRAFF
v_gene: TRBV5-6
d_gene: TRBD1
j_gene: TRBJ1-1
abundance: .

CDR3nt: TGTGCCAGCAGCCAAGTGGGCATGGGCAAAAACATTCAGTACTTC
CDR3aa: CASSQVGMGKNIQYF
v_gene: TRBV14
d_gene: .
j_gene: TRBJ2-4
abundance: once

CDR3nt: TGTGCCAGCAGTCTGGGGGGGCAGGGTAATGAAAAACTGTTTTTT
CDR3aa: CASSLGGQGNEKLFF
v_gene: TRBV28
d_gene: .
j_gene: TRBJ1-4
abundance: .

CDR3nt: TGTGCCAGCAGGCCCCCGGGCGCCTACACCGGGGAGCTGTTTTTT
CDR3aa: CASRPPGAYTGELFF
v_gene: TRBV6-5
d_gene: .
j_gene: TRBJ2-2
abundance: .

CDR3nt: TGTGCCAGACCCCCCTGGATGGAGCAGTACTTC
CDR3aa: CARPPWMEQYF
v_gene: TRBV7-5
d_gene: .
j_gene: TRBJ2-7
abundance: .

CDR3nt: TGTGCCAGCCAGAAGCGGGGGGTAGCAGATACGCAGTATTTT
CDR3aa: CASQKRGVADTQYF
v_gene: TRBV6-5
d_gene: TRBD2
j_gene: TRBJ2-3
abundance: .

CDR3nt: TGTGCCAGCAGTGCAACGACAGGGGGCGCGGGGGGTGAGCAGTTCTTC
CDR3aa: CASSATTGGAGGEQFF
v_gene: TRBV6-1
d_gene: TRBD1
j_gene: TRBJ2-1
abundance: .

CDR3nt: TGTGCCAGTAGCGGGGGCAATATTCTTACCTTCTTC
CDR3aa: CASSGGNILTFF
v_gene: TRBV19
d_gene: .
j_gene: TRBJ2-7
abundance: .

CDR3nt: TGTGCCAGCAGCTTGGCCAGAGAGACCCAGTACTTC
CDR3aa: CASSLARETQYF
v_gene: TRBV5-6
d_gene: .
j_gene: TRBJ2-5
abundance: .

CDR3nt: TGCGCCAGCAGCGTCAAGTGGAGGACTAGCGGGACCTACGAGCAGTACTTC
CDR3aa: CASSVKWRTSGTYEQYF
v_gene: TRBV4-1
d_gene: TRBD2
j_gene: TRBJ2-7
abundance: .

CDR3nt: TGTGCCAGCAGCAGCACAGGGGGCTTAGGGACCCAGTACTTC
CDR3aa: CASSSTGGLGTQYF
v_gene: TRBV9
d_gene: TRBD1
j_gene: TRBJ2-5
abundance: .

CDR3nt: TGTGCCAGCAGCACCTCCCCCAAAGACTCCTACGAGCAGTACTTC
CDR3aa: CASSTSPKDSYEQYF
v_gene: TRBV21-1
d_gene: .
j_gene: TRBJ2-7
abundance: once

CDR3nt: TGTGCCATCAGGACCGGTACAGGGGGCACAGGGTACAATGAGCAGTTCTTC
CDR3aa: CAIRTGTGGTGYNEQFF
v_gene: TRBV10-3
d_gene: TRBD1
j_gene: TRBJ2-1
abundance: .

CDR3nt: TGTGCCAGCAGCTCCCGCGGTTTCCTCTCCGGACAGGGGAACTACGAGCAGTACTTC
CDR3aa: CASSSRGFLSGQGNYEQYF
v_gene: TRBV7-9
d_gene: TRBD1
j_gene: TRBJ2-7
abundance: .

CDR3nt: TGTGCCAGCACCCAGCGGGGCAATCAGCCCCAGCATTTT
CDR3aa: CASTQRGNQPQHF
v_gene: TRBV2
d_gene: .
j_gene: TRBJ1-5
abundance: .

CDR3nt: TGCGCCAGCAGCCAAGTCGGGACAGACGGGCGGCGGGGCTACACCTTC
CDR3aa: CASSQVGTDGRRGYTF
v_gene: TRBV4-3
d_gene: TRBD1
j_gene: TRBJ1-2
abundance: .

CDR3nt: TGTGCCAGCAGCCCCGGACCTAGATATGGCTACACCTTC
CDR3aa: CASSPGPRYGYTF
v_gene: TRBV7-3
d_gene: .
j_gene: TRBJ1-2
abundance: .

CDR3nt: TGTGCCAGCTCACCGGGGGGCCCCCCAGATACGCAGTATTTT
CDR3aa: CASSPGGPPDTQYF
v_gene: TRBV18
d_gene: .
j_gene: TRBJ2-3
abundance: .

CDR3nt: TGCGCCAGCAGCCGAGTCAGCGGGTCTAACACAGATACGCAGTATTTT
CDR3aa: CASSRVSGSNTDTQYF
v_gene: TRBV5-1
d_gene: .
j_gene: TRBJ2-3
abundance: .

CDR3nt: TGCGCCAGCAGTGAGGGCAGCTACACTGAAGCTTTCTTT
CDR3aa: CASSEGSYTEAFF
v_gene: TRBV10-1
d_gene: .
j_gene: TRBJ1-1
abundance: .

CDR3nt: TGTGCCAGCTGGACAGCACCTTATAGCAATCAGCCCCAGCATTTT
CDR3aa: CASWTAPYSNQPQHF
v_gene: TRBV27
d_gene: .
j_gene: TRBJ1-5
abundance: .

CDR3nt: TGTGCCACCAGCAGAGATTTTGGGGCGCGTACTGAAGCTTTCTTT
CDR3aa: CATSRDFGARTEAFF
v_gene: TRBV15
d_gene: .
j_gene: TRBJ1-1
abundance: .

CDR3nt: TGTGCCAGCAGCCTAACGCAGGGTATCCCTTACAATGAGCAGTTCTTC
CDR3aa: CASSLTQGIPYNEQFF
v_gene: TRBV11-2
d_gene: .
j_gene: TRBJ2-1
abundance: .

CDR3nt: TGTGCCAGCAGTGCAATGACAGGGCTGACCTACGAGCAGTACTTC
CDR3aa: CASSAMTGLTYEQYF
v_gene: TRBV6-1
d_gene: TRBD1
j_gene: TRBJ2-7
abundance: .

CDR3nt: TGCGCCAGCACCCATGGGGATCTGAGACTAGCGGGAGCCGGTGAGCAGTTCTTC
CDR3aa: CASTHGDLRLAGAGEQFF
v_gene: TRBV5-1
d_gene: TRBD2
j_gene: TRBJ2-1
abundance: .

CDR3nt: TGCGCCAGCAGCTTGGTTGCTAGCGGGGGGCAAGAGACCCAGTACTTC
CDR3aa: CASSLVASGGQETQYF
v_gene: TRBV5-1
d_gene: TRBD2
j_gene: TRBJ2-5
abundance: .

CDR3nt: TGTGCCAGCAGCTTAGGGCCTGGAAACACCATATATTTT
CDR3aa: CASSLGPGNTIYF
v_gene: TRBV5-5
d_gene: .
j_gene: TRBJ1-3
abundance: .

CDR3nt: TGTGCCAGCAGCTTCAGCGAATCCGGGGAGCTGTTTTTT
CDR3aa: CASSFSESGELFF
v_gene: TRBV11-2
d_gene: .
j_gene: TRBJ2-2
abundance: .

CDR3nt: TGTGCCAGCAGTTTGCTTTCCCCCACAGATACGCAGTATTTT
CDR3aa: CASSLLSPTDTQYF
v_gene: TRBV28
d_gene: .
j_gene: TRBJ2-3
abundance: .

CDR3nt: TGCGCCAGCACCCTATCGGGGGACGAGCAGTACTTC
CDR3aa: CASTLSGDEQYF
v_gene: TRBV5-1
d_gene: .
j_gene: TRBJ2-7
abundance: few

CDR3nt: TGTGCCAGCAGTGACTCGGTGGGGCTCCTCGAGCAGTACTTC
CDR3aa: CASSDSVGLLEQYF
v_gene: TRBV2
d_gene: .
j_gene: TRBJ2-7
abundance: .

CDR3nt: TGTGCCAGCAGCTTACTGCAGGGGCACTACGAGCAGTACTTC
CDR3aa: CASSLLQGHYEQYF
v_gene: TRBV11-2
d_gene: .
j_gene: TRBJ2-7
abundance: .

CDR3nt: TGTGCCAGCAGTTTAGCGGGAGGGGTAGCCGAGCAGTACTTC
CDR3aa: CASSLAGGVAEQYF
v_gene: TRBV28
d_gene: TRBD2
j_gene: TRBJ2-7
abundance: .

CDR3nt: TGCGCCAGCAGCTTGGGACTAGCTTTGAACACCGGGGAGCTGTTTTTT
CDR3aa: CASSLGLALNTGELFF
v_gene: TRBV5-1
d_gene: TRBD2
j_gene: TRBJ2-2
abundance: .

CDR3nt: TGTGCCAGTAGCGTTCTCCCGGGACAGGGAAACACTGAAGCTTTCTTT
CDR3aa: CASSVLPGQGNTEAFF
v_gene: TRBV19
d_gene: TRBD1
j_gene: TRBJ1-1
abundance: few

CDR3nt: TGTGCCGGGAGCGGGAGGGGAAGGACAGATACGCAGTATTTT
CDR3aa: CAGSGRGRTDTQYF
v_gene: TRBV28
d_gene: TRBD2
j_gene: TRBJ2-3
abundance: .

CDR3nt: TGTGCCACCAGCAAACCCCCGGCGTGGGAGGACCCCTACGAGCAGTACTTC
CDR3aa: CATSKPPAWEDPYEQYF
v_gene: TRBV15
d_gene: .
j_gene: TRBJ2-7
abundance: .

CDR3nt: TGCAGCGCCGGGGCCCCCGGGGACACTGAAGCTTTCTTT
CDR3aa: CSAGAPGDTEAFF
v_gene: TRBV29-1
d_gene: .
j_gene: TRBJ1-1
abundance: .

CDR3nt: TGTGCCAGCAGCGAAGCGGGAGGGCCGGATGAGCAGTTCTTC
CDR3aa: CASSEAGGPDEQFF
v_gene: TRBV5-6
d_gene: TRBD2
j_gene: TRBJ2-1
abundance: .

CDR3nt: TGTGCCAGCAGCCGGGGACAGACCTACGAGCAGTACTTC
CDR3aa: CASSRGQTYEQYF
v_gene: TRBV7-2
d_gene: TRBD1
j_gene: TRBJ2-7
abundance: .

CDR3nt: TGTGCCAGCTCACGCGCCTATGGAGAGGGGGTCTCCACAGATACGCAGTATTTT
CDR3aa: CASSRAYGEGVSTDTQYF
v_gene: TRBV18
d_gene: .
j_gene: TRBJ2-3
abundance: .

CDR3nt: TGTGCCAGCAGCCTTCAGGGCACAGATACGCAGTATTTT
CDR3aa: CASSLQGTDTQYF
v_gene: TRBV6-5
d_gene: .
j_gene: TRBJ2-3
abundance: .

CDR3nt: TGCGCCAGCAGCTTGGGGACAGGGAGGGTCCAAGAGACCCAGTACTTC
CDR3aa: CASSLGTGRVQETQYF
v_gene: TRBV5-1
d_gene: .
j_gene: TRBJ2-5
abundance: .

CDR3nt: TGTGCCAGCAGCCAAAGGTGGACAGCGAACACTGAAGCTTTCTTT
CDR3aa: CASSQRWTANTEAFF
v_gene: TRBV14
d_gene: .
j_gene: TRBJ1-1
abundance: few

CDR3nt: TGTGCCAGCAGCGTAGCTCCCCTTAGCGGGGCCGGTAGTGGGATTCAGTACTTC
CDR3aa: CASSVAPLSGAGSGIQYF
v_gene: TRBV9
d_gene: TRBD2
j_gene: TRBJ2-4
abundance: .

CDR3nt: TGTGCCAGCAGTGAACAGGGCTCCCCCCAGCCCCAGCATTTT
CDR3aa: CASSEQGSPQPQHF
v_gene: TRBV6-1
d_gene: .
j_gene: TRBJ1-5
abundance: .

CDR3nt: TGTGCCGTAGGAAGCAATCAGCCCCAGCATTTT
CDR3aa: CAVGSNQPQHF
v_gene: TRBV28
d_gene: .
j_gene: TRBJ1-5
abundance: .

CDR3nt: TGCGCCAGCAGCTCGGAGACAGTACTTTCCCCGTACGAGCAGTACTTC
CDR3aa: CASSSETVLSPYEQYF
v_gene: TRBV4-1
d_gene: .
j_gene: TRBJ2-7
abundance: few

CDR3nt: TGTGCCAGCACCCCATCGGGGGCGGGAGAAAGGTATTTT
CDR3aa: CASTPSGAGERYF
v_gene: TRBV7-2
d_gene: .
j_gene: TRBJ2-3
abundance: .

CDR3nt: TGTGCCAGCAGTTCGGTGCGGCCGACAGCTAACTATGGCTACACCTTC
CDR3aa: CASSSVRPTANYGYTF
v_gene: TRBV6-5
d_gene: .
j_gene: TRBJ1-2
abundance: .

CDR3nt: TGTGCCAGCAGCGTAGGCCGGGACAGGGTCTCGTTTGGCTACACCTTC
CDR3aa: CASSVGRDRVSFGYTF
v_gene: TRBV9
d_gene: TRBD1
j_gene: TRBJ1-2
abundance: .

CDR3nt: TGTGCCAGCAGTTTTAGGGGAGGGATGAACACTGAAGCTTTCTTT
CDR3aa: CASSFRGGMNTEAFF
v_gene: TRBV27
d_gene: .
j_gene: TRBJ1-1
abundance: few